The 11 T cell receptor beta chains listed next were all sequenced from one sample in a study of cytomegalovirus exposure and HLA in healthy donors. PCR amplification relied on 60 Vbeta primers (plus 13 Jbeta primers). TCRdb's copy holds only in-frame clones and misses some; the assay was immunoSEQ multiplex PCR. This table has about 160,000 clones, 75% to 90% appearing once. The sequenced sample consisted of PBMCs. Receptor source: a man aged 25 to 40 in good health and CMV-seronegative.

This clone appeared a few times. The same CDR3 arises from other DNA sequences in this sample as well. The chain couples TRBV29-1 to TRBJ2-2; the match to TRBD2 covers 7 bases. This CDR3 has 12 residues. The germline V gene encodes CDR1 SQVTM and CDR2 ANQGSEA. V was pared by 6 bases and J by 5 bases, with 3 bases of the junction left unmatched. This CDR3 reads CSVPGGTGELFF. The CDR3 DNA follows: TGCAGCGTCCCCGGGGGGACCGGGGAGCTGTTTTTT.

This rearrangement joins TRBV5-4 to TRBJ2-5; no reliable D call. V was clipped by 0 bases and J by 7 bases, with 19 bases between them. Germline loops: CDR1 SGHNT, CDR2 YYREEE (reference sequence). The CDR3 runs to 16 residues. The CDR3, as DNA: TGTGCCAGCAGCTTGGGCCTAGATAGTTTGAGAGGGACCCAGTACTTC. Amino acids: CASSLGLDSLRGTQYF.

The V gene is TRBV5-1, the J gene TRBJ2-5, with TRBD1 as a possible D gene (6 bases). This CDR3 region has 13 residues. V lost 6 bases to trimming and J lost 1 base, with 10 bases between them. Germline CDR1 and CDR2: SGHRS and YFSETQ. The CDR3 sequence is CASIQGPQETQYF. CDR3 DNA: TGCGCCAGCATACAGGGTCCCCAAGAGACCCAGTACTTC. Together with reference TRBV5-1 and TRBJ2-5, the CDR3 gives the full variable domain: KAGVTQTPRYLIKTRGQQVTLSCSPISGHRSVSWYQQTPGQGLQFLFEYFSETQRNKGNFPGRFSGRQFSNSRSEMNVSTLELGDSALYLCASIQGPQETQYFGPGTRLLVL.

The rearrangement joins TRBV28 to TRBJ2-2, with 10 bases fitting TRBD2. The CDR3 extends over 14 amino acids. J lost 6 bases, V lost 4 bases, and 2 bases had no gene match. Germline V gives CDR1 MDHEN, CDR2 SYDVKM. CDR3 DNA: TGTGCCAGCAGTTGGAGCGGGAGGGCCGGGGAGCTGTTTTTT. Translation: CASSWSGRAGELFF. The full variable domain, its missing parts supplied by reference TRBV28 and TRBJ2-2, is DVKVTQSSRYLVKRTGEKVFLECVQDMDHENMFWYRQDPGLGLRLIYFSYDVKMKEKGDIPEGYSVSREKKERFSLILESASTNQTSMYLCASSWSGRAGELFFGEGSRLTVL.

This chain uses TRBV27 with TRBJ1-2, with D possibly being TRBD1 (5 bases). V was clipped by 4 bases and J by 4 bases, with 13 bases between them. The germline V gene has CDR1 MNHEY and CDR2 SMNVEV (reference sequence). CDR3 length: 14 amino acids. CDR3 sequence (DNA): TGTGCCAGCAGTTGGGGGGGAGAGGGCTATGGCTACACCTTC. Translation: CASSWGGEGYGYTF.

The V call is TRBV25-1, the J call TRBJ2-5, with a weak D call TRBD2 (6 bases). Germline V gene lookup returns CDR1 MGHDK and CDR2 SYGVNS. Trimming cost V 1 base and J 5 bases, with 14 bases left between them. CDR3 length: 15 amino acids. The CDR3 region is CASSEWGTSWETQYF. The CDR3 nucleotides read TGTGCCAGCAGTGAATGGGGAACTAGCTGGGAGACCCAGTACTTC.

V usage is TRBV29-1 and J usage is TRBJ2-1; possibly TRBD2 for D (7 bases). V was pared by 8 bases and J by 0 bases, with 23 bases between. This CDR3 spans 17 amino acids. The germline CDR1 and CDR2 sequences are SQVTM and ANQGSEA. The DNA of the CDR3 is TGCAGCTCTCGGGGAGCGGGACACCAGAGCTCCTACAATGAGCAGTTCTTC. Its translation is CSSRGAGHQSSYNEQFF.

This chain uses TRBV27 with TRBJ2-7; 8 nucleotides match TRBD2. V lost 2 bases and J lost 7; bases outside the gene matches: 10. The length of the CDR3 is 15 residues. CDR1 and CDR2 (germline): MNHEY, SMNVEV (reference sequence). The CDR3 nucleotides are TGTGCCAGCAGTTTAGACCTCGGGAGGGCGCAAGAGCAGTACTTC. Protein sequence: CASSLDLGRAQEQYF.

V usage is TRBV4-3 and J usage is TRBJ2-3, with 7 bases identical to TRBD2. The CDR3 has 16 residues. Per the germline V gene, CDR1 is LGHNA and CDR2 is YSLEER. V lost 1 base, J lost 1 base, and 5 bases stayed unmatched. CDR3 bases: TGCGCCAGCAGCCAAGGAAGGGCGGGGGGCACAGATACGCAGTATTTT. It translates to CASSQGRAGGTDTQYF.

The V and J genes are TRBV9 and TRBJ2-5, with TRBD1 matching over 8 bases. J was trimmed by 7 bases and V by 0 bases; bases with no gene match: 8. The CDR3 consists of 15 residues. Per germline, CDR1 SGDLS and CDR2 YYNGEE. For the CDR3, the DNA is TGTGCCAGCAGCGTAGGGACAGGGTATGAGGGGACCCAGTACTTC. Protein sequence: CASSVGTGYEGTQYF.

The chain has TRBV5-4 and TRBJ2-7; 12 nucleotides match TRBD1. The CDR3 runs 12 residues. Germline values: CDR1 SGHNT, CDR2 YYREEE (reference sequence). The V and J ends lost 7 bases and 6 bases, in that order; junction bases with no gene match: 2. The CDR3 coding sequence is TGTGCCAGCGGGGACAGGGGGCGCGAGCAGTACTTC. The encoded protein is CASGDRGREQYF.